The 3 T cell receptor beta chains presented below share a single source sample, sequenced in a study of CD8 T cells in ankylosing spondylitis. One entry per CDR3 protein, called by TCRdb with MiXCR from the 5' RACE reads. There are about 170,000 distinct CDR3 sequences in the sample; approximately 20% occur only once, and about 8.3% lies in the top ten. The sample taken for sequencing was blood, either unsorted or a sorted T cell fraction (not recorded which). These receptors came from a male donor with ankylosing spondylitis or in good health (not recorded which).

This chain links TRBV5-6 with TRBJ1-4; TRBD1 might be the D (6 bases). Germline V gene lookup returns CDR1 SGHDT and CDR2 YYEEEE. The CDR3 sequence is 16 residues long. V dropped 1 base and J dropped 3 bases, with 13 bases sitting between them. This chain's CDR3 is CASSLKADRPNEKLFF. The CDR3 DNA follows: TGTGCCAGCAGCTTGAAGGCAGACAGGCCTAATGAAAAACTGTTTTTT.

In its sample, this clonotype was seen a few times. J is TRBJ1-1 and V is TRBV12-3 or TRBV12-4, with D perhaps TRBD1 (5 bases). CDR3 length: 14 residues. With 1 base removed from V and 4 bases from J, the gap between germline ends came to 10 bases. The CDR3: CASSLDGAGTEAFF. The CDR3 DNA follows: TGTGCCAGCAGTTTAGATGGGGCGGGCACTGAAGCTTTCTTT.

The gene calls are TRBV6-4 and TRBJ2-1; 7 nucleotides line up with TRBD1. The CDR3 spans 12 residues. In germline, CDR1 is MRHNA, CDR2 SNTAGT. The V and J ends lost 7 bases and 14 bases, in that order; junction bases with no gene match: 11. The CDR3 region is CASTSETGRKFF. For the CDR3, the DNA is TGTGCCAGCACTAGTGAGACAGGGCGTAAGTTCTTC.